This record concerns one T cell receptor (beta chain) sequence. Its specificity is unknown. TCRdb reprocessed the 5' RACE reads with MiXCR, giving one entry per CDR3 protein. The table has some 450,000 distinct CDR3 sequences, roughly 18% seen once. This specimen belongs to a study of CD8 T cells in ankylosing spondylitis. The study, taken as a whole, reports: Disease-linked clones were found to be CD8+ and relatively rare in peripheral blood. Prior work had noted some motif variants in reactive arthritis blood and synovial fluid. It appeared that ankylosing spondylitis blood was characterized by a TCR beta motif of several highly homologous variants.

What was sequenced was blood, either unsorted or a sorted T cell fraction (not recorded which). The TCR comes from a male donor with ankylosing spondylitis.

The CDR3 here is CATSSSGGPGETQYF. The CDR3 DNA follows: TGTGCCACTTCGTCCAGCGGGGGGCCGGGGGAGACCCAGTACTTC. The chain links TRBV24-1 to TRBJ2-5; the match to TRBD2 covers 9 bases. Germline V gene data show CDR1 as KGHDR and CDR2 as SFDVKD. The CDR3 loop spans 15 amino acids. Trimming removed 10 bases from V and 5 bases from J; junction bases left unmatched: 13.